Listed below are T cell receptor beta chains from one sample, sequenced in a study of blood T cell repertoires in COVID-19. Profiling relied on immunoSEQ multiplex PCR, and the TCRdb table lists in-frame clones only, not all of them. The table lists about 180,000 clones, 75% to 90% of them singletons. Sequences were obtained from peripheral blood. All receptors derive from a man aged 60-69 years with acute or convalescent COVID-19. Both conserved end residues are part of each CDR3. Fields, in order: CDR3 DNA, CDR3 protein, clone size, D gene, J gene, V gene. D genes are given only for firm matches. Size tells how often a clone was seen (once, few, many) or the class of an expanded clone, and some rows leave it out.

cdr3_nt: TGTGCCATCAGTGCGAGACTAGCGGGAGGGGAGGAGCTGTTTTTT; cdr3_aa: CAISARLAGGEELFF; clone_size: .; d_call: TRBD2; j_call: TRBJ2-2; v_call: TRBV10-3
cdr3_nt: TGTGCCAGCAGTGTCACTTCGGGAAGCGGGAGAGAGCAGTTCTTC; cdr3_aa: CASSVTSGSGREQFF; clone_size: .; d_call: TRBD2; j_call: TRBJ2-1; v_call: TRBV2
cdr3_nt: TGTGCCAGCAGTTCCGGACAGGTCAACAATGAGCAGTTCTTC; cdr3_aa: CASSSGQVNNEQFF; clone_size: .; d_call: TRBD1; j_call: TRBJ2-1; v_call: TRBV6-5
cdr3_nt: TGTGCCAGCAGCCCGGGACAGCGCATTAGGAATACGCAGTATTTT; cdr3_aa: CASSPGQRIRNTQYF; clone_size: .; d_call: TRBD1; j_call: TRBJ2-3; v_call: TRBV6-5
cdr3_nt: TGTGCCAGCAGCTTAGCGAGAGGACAGTCCACAGATACGCAGTATTTT; cdr3_aa: CASSLARGQSTDTQYF; clone_size: .; d_call: .; j_call: TRBJ2-3; v_call: TRBV7-2
cdr3_nt: TGTGCCAGCAGCTTGGGTATTAGCGGGGGGAGCTCCTACAATGAGCAGTTCTTC; cdr3_aa: CASSLGISGGSSYNEQFF; clone_size: .; d_call: TRBD2; j_call: TRBJ2-1; v_call: TRBV5-6
cdr3_nt: TGTGCCTGGAACCCAGGGGGCGTGGGGAATGAGCAGTTCTTC; cdr3_aa: CAWNPGGVGNEQFF; clone_size: .; d_call: TRBD1; j_call: TRBJ2-1; v_call: TRBV30
cdr3_nt: TGCGCCAGCAGCCCAGGCACCGGGGAGCTGTTTTTT; cdr3_aa: CASSPGTGELFF; clone_size: .; d_call: .; j_call: TRBJ2-2; v_call: TRBV4-1
cdr3_nt: TGTGCCAGCCTAAGCATAGCGACGAACAATGAGCAGTTCTTC; cdr3_aa: CASLSIATNNEQFF; clone_size: once; d_call: .; j_call: TRBJ2-1; v_call: TRBV6-5
cdr3_nt: TGTGCCAGCATATCGGGGACAGGGCTCTACGAGCAGTACTTC; cdr3_aa: CASISGTGLYEQYF; clone_size: .; d_call: TRBD1; j_call: TRBJ2-7; v_call: TRBV2